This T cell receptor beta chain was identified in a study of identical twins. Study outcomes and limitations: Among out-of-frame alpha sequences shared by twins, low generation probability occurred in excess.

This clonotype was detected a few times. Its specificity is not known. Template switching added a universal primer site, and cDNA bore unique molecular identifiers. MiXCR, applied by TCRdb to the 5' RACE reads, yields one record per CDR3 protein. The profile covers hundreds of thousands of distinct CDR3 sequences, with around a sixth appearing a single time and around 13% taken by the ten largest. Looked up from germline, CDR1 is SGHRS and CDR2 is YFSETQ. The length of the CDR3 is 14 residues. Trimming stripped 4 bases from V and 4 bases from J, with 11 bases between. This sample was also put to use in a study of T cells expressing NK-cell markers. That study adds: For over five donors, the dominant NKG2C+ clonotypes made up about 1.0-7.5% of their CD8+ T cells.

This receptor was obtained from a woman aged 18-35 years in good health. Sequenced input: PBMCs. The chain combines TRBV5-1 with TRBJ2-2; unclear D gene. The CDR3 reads CASSPGLGTGELFF. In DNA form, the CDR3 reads TGCGCCAGCAGCCCCGGATTGGGCACCGGGGAGCTGTTTTTT.